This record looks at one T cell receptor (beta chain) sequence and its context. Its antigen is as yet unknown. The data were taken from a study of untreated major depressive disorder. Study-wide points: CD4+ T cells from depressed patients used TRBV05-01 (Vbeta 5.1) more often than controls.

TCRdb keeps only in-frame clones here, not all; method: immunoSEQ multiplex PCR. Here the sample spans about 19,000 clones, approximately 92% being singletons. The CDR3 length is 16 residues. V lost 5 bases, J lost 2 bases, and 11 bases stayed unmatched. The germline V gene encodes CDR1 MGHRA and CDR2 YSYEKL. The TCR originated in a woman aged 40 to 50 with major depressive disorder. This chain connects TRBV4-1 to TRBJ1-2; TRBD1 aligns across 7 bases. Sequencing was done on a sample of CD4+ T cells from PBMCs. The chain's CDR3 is CASSTQGFRVNYGYTF. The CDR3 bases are TGCGCCAGCAGCACACAGGGGTTCCGGGTCAACTATGGCTACACCTTC.